The 5 T cell receptor beta chains presented below share a single source sample, sequenced in a study of cytomegalovirus exposure and HLA in healthy donors. The PCR made use of 60 Vbeta and 13 Jbeta primers. Some clones are missing from TCRdb's copy, which holds only in-frame ones; the method was immunoSEQ multiplex PCR. The data hold 130,000 to 150,000 clones, with 74% observed a single time. Sequencing was done on a sample of PBMCs. The source is a man aged 18-30 years in good health and CMV-seropositive.

The rearrangement joins TRBV19 to TRBJ1-5; D remains ambiguous. The CDR3 has 15 residues. CDR1 and CDR2 from the germline V gene are LNHDA and SQIVND (reference sequence). Trimming stripped 0 bases from V and 6 bases from J, with 12 bases between. This chain's CDR3 is CASSIDSGDSQPQHF. The CDR3 coding sequence is TGTGCCAGTAGTATAGATTCGGGAGATTCTCAGCCCCAGCATTTT.

The chain recombines TRBV7-9 with TRBJ2-7, with TRBD1 as a possible D gene (6 bases). V was trimmed by 5 bases and J by 3 bases, leaving 14 bases between them. The germline CDR1 and CDR2 sequences are SEHNR and FQNEAQ (reference sequence). The CDR3 extends over 14 amino acids. DNA of the CDR3: TGTGCCAGCAGCCTTCGGGACATGCTCTACGAGCAGTACTTC. This translates into CASSLRDMLYEQYF.

The CDR3 sequence: CASSYSGQGAYEQFF. CDR3 in DNA: TGTGCCAGCAGTTACTCCGGACAGGGGGCTTATGAGCAGTTCTTC. The V and J genes are TRBV6-5 and TRBJ2-1; 11 positions agree with TRBD1. The germline V gene encodes CDR1 MNHEY and CDR2 SVGAGI. The ends lost 0 bases at V and 8 bases at J; junction bases unmatched: 3. This CDR3 has 15 residues.

CDR3 DNA sequence: TGCGCCAGCAGCTTGGTTGCGGGGGTAAACAATGAGCAGTTCTTC. This sequence encodes CASSLVAGVNNEQFF. The chain uses TRBV5-1 and TRBJ2-1; 7 bases are shared with TRBD2. V trimming: 0 bases; J trimming: 5 bases; junction bases outside the gene matches: 5. The CDR3 has 15 amino acids. The V gene's germline CDR1 is SGHRS and CDR2 YFSETQ.

The J gene is TRBJ1-4, the V gene TRBV19; 9 bases line up with TRBD1. Per the germline V gene, CDR1 is LNHDA and CDR2 is SQIVND (reference sequence). This CDR3 region has 18 residues. V gave up 6 bases and J gave up 0 bases; unmatched junction bases: 11. In DNA, the CDR3 is TGTGCCAGTAGAGCCGGGACAGGGTCGGGTGCAACTAATGAAAAACTGTTTTTT. This gives the protein CASRAGTGSGATNEKLFF.